The 6 T cell receptor beta chains below all came from one sample that was sequenced in a study of cytotoxic CD8 clonotypes in ibrutinib-treated CLL. Sequencing used immunoSEQ multiplex PCR; TCRdb keeps in-frame clones, though not all of them. The table shows hundreds of thousands of clones, with about four fifths occurring only once. Sequenced material: PBMCs, taken after 12 months of ibrutinib treatment. Every receptor here comes from a human donor with chronic lymphocytic leukemia.

The gene calls are TRBV5-1 and TRBJ2-3; perhaps D is TRBD1 or TRBD2 (5 bases each). Deletions cut 4 bases from V and 1 base from J, with 16 bases between. The CDR3 covers 16 residues. Per the germline V gene, CDR1 is SGHRS and CDR2 is YFSETQ. For the CDR3, the DNA is TGCGCCAGCAGCGGGGGTTACGAACCACGCACAGATACGCAGTATTTT. This codes for CASSGGYEPRTDTQYF.

This clone has just one count. The chain recombines TRBV5-4 with TRBJ2-1, with TRBD2 matching over 13 bases. CDR3 length: 15 amino acids. Germline values: CDR1 SGHNT, CDR2 YYREEE (reference sequence). Trimming removed 5 bases from V and 6 bases from J; junction bases left unmatched: 5. DNA for the CDR3: TGTGCCAGCAGTCACGGGACTAGCGGGGTCAATGAGCAGTTCTTC. Translating gives CASSHGTSGVNEQFF.

This rearrangement joins TRBV5-6 to TRBJ1-6; TRBD1 agrees at 8 bases. The length of the CDR3 is 14 residues. V dropped 3 bases and J dropped 7; count of bases not matched to a gene: 3. Germline loops: CDR1 SGHDT, CDR2 YYEEEE. In DNA form, the CDR3 reads TGTGCCAGCAGCTCGGACAGGGCGAATTCACCCCTCCACTTT. Encoded protein: CASSSDRANSPLHF.

This clone was recorded a few times. CDR3 coding DNA: TGTGCCAGCAGTGAAGGGGGAGCGGGACCCTACGAGCAGTACTTC. It yields the protein CASSEGGAGPYEQYF. J is TRBJ2-7 and V is TRBV6-1, with 7 bases identical to TRBD2. The CDR3 has 15 residues. V was pared by 1 base and J by 2 bases, with 5 bases of the junction left unmatched. Germline V gene sequence: CDR1 MNHNS, CDR2 SASEGT.

The chain couples TRBV7-9 to TRBJ2-7; D is uncertain. CDR3 size: 13 residues. Germline V CDR1 and CDR2: SEHNR, FQNEAQ (reference sequence). V lost 6 bases to trimming and J lost 2 bases, with 11 bases between them. CDR3 residues: CASRGPPAYEQYF. The DNA of the CDR3 is TGTGCCAGCAGAGGGCCCCCGGCCTACGAGCAGTACTTC.

The V call is TRBV4-2, the J call TRBJ2-4, with D possibly matching TRBD2 (6 bases). CDR1 is LGHNA and CDR2 is YNFKEQ in the germline V gene. The V and J ends lost 1 base and 8 bases respectively, with 12 bases between them. CDR3 size: 14 residues. As DNA, the CDR3 is TGTGCCAGCAGCCAAGCGGACTACCCGGACATTCAGTACTTC. Protein product: CASSQADYPDIQYF.